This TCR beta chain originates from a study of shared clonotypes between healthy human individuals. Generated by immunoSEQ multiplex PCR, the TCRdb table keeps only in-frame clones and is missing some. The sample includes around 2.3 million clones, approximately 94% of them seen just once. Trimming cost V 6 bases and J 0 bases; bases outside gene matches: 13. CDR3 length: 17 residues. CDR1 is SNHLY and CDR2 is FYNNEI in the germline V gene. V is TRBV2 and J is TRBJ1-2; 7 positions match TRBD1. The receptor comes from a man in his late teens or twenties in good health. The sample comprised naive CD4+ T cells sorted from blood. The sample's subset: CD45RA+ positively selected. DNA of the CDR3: TGTGCCAGCAGCGGAGGGGGCGCCCAGAGGGCTAACTATGGCTACACCTTC. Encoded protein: CASSGGGAQRANYGYTF. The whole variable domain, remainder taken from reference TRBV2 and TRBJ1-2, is EPEVTQTPSHQVTQMGQEVILRCVPISNHLYFYWYRQILGQKVEFLVSFYNNEISEKSEIFDDQFSVERPDGSNFTLKIRSTKLEDSAMYFCASSGGGAQRANYGYTFGSGTRLTVV.